This is a list of T cell receptor beta chains from one sample in a study of shared clonotypes between healthy human individuals. Libraries were prepared by immunoSEQ multiplex PCR; TCRdb keeps only in-frame clonotypes and omits some of them. The sample contains 550,000 to 600,000 clones, roughly 72% of which appear only once. The sample was PBMCs. The receptor set was obtained from a woman aged 40 to 50 in good health. Some clones in this sample may be carry-over from other donors' samples. Each CDR3 is given with its conserved first and last residue. D genes are given only for firm matches. The size entry is marked missing in some rows and otherwise reads once, few, many or a size class.

length	size	V	J	D	CDR3	DNA
14	once	TRBV4-1	TRBJ2-5	NA	CASSQGLARETQYF	TGCGCCAGCAGCCAAGGGCTAGCGCGGGAGACCCAGTACTTC
11	NA	TRBV29-1	TRBJ2-7	NA	CSVAGSYEQYF	TGTAGCGTTGCCGGGTCCTACGAGCAGTACTTC
14	NA	TRBV2	TRBJ2-5	NA	CASKADRNQETQYF	TGTGCCAGCAAAGCGGACCGTAACCAAGAGACCCAGTACTTC
15	few	TRBV10-3	TRBJ2-2	NA	CAITRGGGDTGELFF	TGTGCCATCACGAGGGGGGGAGGAGACACCGGGGAGCTGTTTTTT
14	NA	TRBV5-1	TRBJ2-3	NA	CASSLGARTDTQYF	TGCGCCAGCAGCTTGGGTGCTAGAACAGATACGCAGTATTTT
18	NA	TRBV5-6	TRBJ1-3	TRBD1	CASRPWRNDRGAGNTIYF	TGTGCCAGCAGACCCTGGCGGAACGACAGGGGCGCTGGAAACACCATATATTTT
15	NA	TRBV5-4	TRBJ2-5	NA	CASSFGQGPQETQYF	TGTGCCAGCAGCTTTGGTCAGGGACCTCAAGAGACCCAGTACTTC
16	NA	TRBV10-3	TRBJ1-2	NA	CAISTRMGAGNYGYTF	TGTGCCATCAGTACCCGGATGGGGGCCGGTAACTATGGCTACACCTTC
18	NA	TRBV4-1	TRBJ1-3	TRBD1	CASSYLHRGPTVGNTIYF	TGCGCCAGCAGCTACCTTCACAGGGGGCCAACAGTAGGAAACACCATATATTTT
15	NA	TRBV28	TRBJ1-2	NA	CASSFGGGTTYGYTF	TGTGCCAGCAGTTTTGGCGGAGGAACCACCTATGGCTACACCTTC
18	NA	TRBV6-4	TRBJ2-2	TRBD2	CASNGPGLAGGRTGELFF	TGTGCCAGCAACGGACCGGGACTAGCGGGAGGTCGGACCGGGGAGCTGTTTTTT
16	NA	TRBV15	TRBJ1-2	TRBD1	CATSRFIDRGAPGYTF	TGTGCCACCAGCAGATTCATTGACAGGGGGGCCCCTGGCTACACCTTC
16	once	TRBV19	TRBJ2-7	TRBD1	CASSPRQGQMSDEQYF	TGTGCCAGTAGTCCCCGACAGGGTCAAATGTCGGACGAGCAGTACTTC
16	NA	TRBV7-9	TRBJ2-3	TRBD2	CASSLSEGGLTDTQYF	TGTGCCAGCAGCTTATCGGAGGGAGGGCTCACAGATACGCAGTATTTT
15	many	TRBV6-1	TRBJ2-3	NA	CASSEGGSETDTQYF	TGTGCCAGCAGTGAAGGGGGTTCGGAGACAGATACGCAGTATTTT
16	NA	TRBV10-3	TRBJ1-2	TRBD1	CAISESGEGQAYGYTF	TGTGCCATCAGTGAGTCGGGTGAGGGACAGGCCTATGGCTACACCTTC
14	NA	TRBV27	TRBJ2-4	NA	CASSSAELKNIQYF	TGTGCCAGCAGTTCCGCGGAGCTCAAAAACATTCAGTACTTC
17	once	TRBV5-3	TRBJ1-1	TRBD1	CARSLVRGLCWDTEAFF	TGTGCCAGAAGCTTGGTCAGGGGGTTGTGTTGGGACACTGAAGCTTTCTTT
14	NA	TRBV6-6	TRBJ2-7	NA	CASSYRYQAYEQYF	TGTGCCAGCAGTTACAGGTACCAGGCCTACGAGCAGTACTTC
16	NA	TRBV5-5	TRBJ2-2	TRBD2	CATSPGLAENTGELFF	TGTGCCACTTCCCCGGGACTAGCGGAGAACACCGGGGAGCTGTTTTTT
16	once	TRBV30	TRBJ2-1	TRBD2	CAWSVSGRTSYNEQFF	TGTGCCTGGAGTGTATCCGGGAGGACCTCCTACAATGAGCAGTTCTTC
13	NA	TRBV2	TRBJ2-7	NA	CASRPREDYEQYF	TGTGCCAGCAGACCCAGGGAAGACTACGAGCAGTACTTC
13	NA	TRBV7-9	TRBJ2-1	NA	CASSLESGTEQFF	TGTGCCAGCAGCTTAGAGTCGGGGACAGAGCAGTTCTTC
14	NA	TRBV9	TRBJ2-7	NA	CASSPSTALYEQYF	TGTGCCAGCAGCCCGTCGACTGCCCTCTACGAGCAGTACTTC
13	few	TRBV5-1	TRBJ1-4	NA	CASSFEGNEKLFF	TGCGCCAGCAGCTTCGAGGGAAATGAAAAACTGTTTTTT
17	NA	TRBV19	TRBJ2-1	TRBD2	CASSTTSGRTTYNEQFF	TGTGCCAGTAGTACGACTAGCGGGAGGACGACCTACAATGAGCAGTTCTTC
15	NA	TRBV19	TRBJ2-3	NA	CASSPGTPGTDTQYF	TGTGCCAGTAGCCCCGGGACCCCTGGGACGGATACGCAGTATTTT
14	NA	TRBV29-1	TRBJ2-7	NA	CSVLWEDQTYEQYF	TGCAGCGTCCTGTGGGAGGACCAAACCTACGAGCAGTACTTC
14	NA	TRBV11-2	TRBJ1-1	TRBD1	CASSSDRANTEAFF	TGTGCCAGCAGCTCGGACAGGGCGAACACTGAAGCTTTCTTT
13	NA	TRBV28	TRBJ1-2	NA	CASSKGQFYGYTF	TGTGCCAGCAGTAAAGGACAGTTCTATGGCTACACCTTC
16	NA	TRBV28	TRBJ2-2	TRBD2	CASSSLGLAGSGELFF	TGTGCCAGCAGTTCCCTTGGACTAGCTGGGTCCGGGGAGCTGTTTTTT
12	NA	TRBV29-1	TRBJ2-5	NA	CSVEAGLRTQYF	TGCAGCGTTGAGGCGGGCCTACGGACCCAGTACTTC
16	NA	TRBV7-2	TRBJ2-1	TRBD2	CASSLLGAGGPSEQFF	TGTGCCAGCAGCTTATTGGGAGCGGGAGGGCCCAGTGAGCAGTTCTTC
16	NA	TRBV5-1	TRBJ2-3	TRBD2	CASSFSSSGNGDTQYF	TGCGCCAGCAGCTTTTCTTCTAGCGGGAACGGAGATACGCAGTATTTT
19	NA	TRBV11-2	TRBJ1-2	NA	CASSLDLTLDLPGIDGYTF	TGTGCCAGCAGCTTAGATCTAACGCTCGATCTCCCGGGGATTGATGGCTACACCTTC
17	NA	TRBV30	TRBJ1-1	NA	CAWSSPPVGAGDTEAFF	TGTGCCTGGAGTAGCCCGCCAGTGGGGGCTGGGGACACTGAAGCTTTCTTT
13	NA	TRBV5-6	TRBJ2-1	TRBD1	CASSMDRINEQFF	TGTGCCAGCAGCATGGACAGGATTAATGAGCAGTTCTTC
16	NA	TRBV28	TRBJ2-6	NA	CASSDRRTAGANVLTF	TGTGCCAGCAGTGACCGCCGGACGGCTGGGGCCAACGTCCTGACTTTC
11	NA	TRBV20-1	TRBJ2-3	NA	CSASSVQAQYF	TGCAGTGCTAGTTCTGTACAAGCGCAGTATTTT